This T cell receptor (beta chain) was sequenced during a study of cytomegalovirus exposure and HLA in healthy donors. With 2 bases clipped from V and 4 bases from J, the junction kept 1 base outside the gene matches. CDR1 GTSNPN and CDR2 SVGIG come from the germline V gene (reference sequence). There are 13 residues in the CDR3. 60 Vbeta and 13 Jbeta primers were used in PCR. The assay was immunoSEQ multiplex PCR, and TCRdb's table has in-frame clones only and misses some. The sample holds about 160,000 clones, 82% seen once. The sequence was collected from a girl aged 2 to 9 in good health and CMV-seropositive. The chain uses TRBV30 and TRBJ2-3; 9 bases are a match to TRBD2. The sequencing sample was made of PBMCs. The CDR3 coding sequence is TGTGCCTGGAGTTCTAGCGGGGCAGATACGCAGTATTTT. Translated, it gives CAWSSSGADTQYF.